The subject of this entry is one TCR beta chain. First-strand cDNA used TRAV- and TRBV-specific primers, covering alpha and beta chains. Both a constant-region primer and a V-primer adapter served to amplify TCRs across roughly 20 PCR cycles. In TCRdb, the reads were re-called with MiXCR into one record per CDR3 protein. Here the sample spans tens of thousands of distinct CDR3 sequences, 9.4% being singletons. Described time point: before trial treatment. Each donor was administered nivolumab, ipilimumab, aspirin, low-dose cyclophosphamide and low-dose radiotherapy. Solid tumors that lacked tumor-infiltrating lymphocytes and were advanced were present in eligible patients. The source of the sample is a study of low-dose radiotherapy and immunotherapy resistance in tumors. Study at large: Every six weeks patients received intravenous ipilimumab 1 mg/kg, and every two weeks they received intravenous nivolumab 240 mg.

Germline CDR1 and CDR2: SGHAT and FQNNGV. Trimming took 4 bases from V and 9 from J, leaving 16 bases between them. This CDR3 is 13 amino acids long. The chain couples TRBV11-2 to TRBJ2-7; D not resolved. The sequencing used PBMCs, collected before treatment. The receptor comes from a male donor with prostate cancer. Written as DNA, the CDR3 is TGTGCCAGCAGCTCTTTAACTCAAGTGGGGCAGTACTTC. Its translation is CASSSLTQVGQYF. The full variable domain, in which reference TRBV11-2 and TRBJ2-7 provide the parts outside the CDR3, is EAGVAQSPRYKIIEKRQSVAFWCNPISGHATLYWYQQILGQGPKLLIQFQNNGVVDDSQLPKDRFSAERLKGVDSTLKIQPAKLEDSAVYLCASSSLTQVGQYFGPGTRLTVT.